These 23 T cell receptor beta chains were all obtained from the same sample, sequenced in a study of T cell changes during pregnancy in multiple sclerosis. Measured with immunoSEQ multiplex PCR; TCRdb has only the in-frame clones, and not every one. The sample shows more than 95,000 clones, under 95% of them seen only once. The sample was peripheral blood, taken after pregnancy. The origin of the receptors is a female donor with multiple sclerosis, enrolled in a pregnancy study.

This chain connects TRBV7-9 to TRBJ1-2, with D perhaps TRBD1 (5 bases). CDR1 is SEHNR, CDR2 FQNEAQ, per germline (reference sequence). V was trimmed by 1 base and J by 8 bases, leaving 8 bases between them. The CDR3 length is 12 residues. Written as DNA, the CDR3 is TGTGCCAGCAGCTTAGGCGGGGGAGGCTACACCTTC. It is translated as CASSLGGGGYTF.

This chain uses TRBV6-1 with TRBJ2-5, with 8 nucleotides matching TRBD1. This CDR3 is built from 15 residues. The V gene end was trimmed by 6 bases and the J gene end by 5 bases; junction bases not matched to a gene: 11. Germline values: CDR1 MNHNS, CDR2 SASEGT. In DNA form, the CDR3 reads TGTGCCAGCAGATACCAGGGGGCTAGCTTCGAGACCCAGTACTTC. This gives the protein CASRYQGASFETQYF.

The gene calls are TRBV15 and TRBJ2-7; D might be TRBD2 (6 bases). The germline gives CDR1 LNHNV, CDR2 YYDKDF (reference sequence). The CDR3 contains 16 residues. V dropped 5 bases and J dropped 0 bases, with 17 bases sitting between them. The CDR3 loop is CATSSSWGRSSYEQYF. The CDR3 DNA follows: TGTGCCACCAGCTCCTCCTGGGGGAGGAGCTCCTACGAGCAGTACTTC.

The rearrangement joins TRBV27 to TRBJ2-2; D is possibly TRBD1 (6 bases). CDR3 length equals 15 residues. Germline V gives CDR1 MNHEY, CDR2 SMNVEV (reference sequence). Trimming left V 3 bases short and J 2 bases short, with 10 bases between. Written as DNA, the CDR3 is TGTGCCAGCAGTTTCTCACAGGGAAACACCGGGGAGCTGTTTTTT. Residues: CASSFSQGNTGELFF.

The chain links TRBV18 to TRBJ2-1; D not certain. Germline CDR1 is KGHSH and CDR2 is LQKENI. Trimming pared 0 bases from V and 2 bases from J, leaving 8 bases between. The CDR3 covers 15 residues. The CDR3 reads CASSPPVRTYNEQFF. The CDR3 nucleotides read TGTGCCAGCTCACCACCCGTCAGGACCTACAATGAGCAGTTCTTC.

The V and J genes are TRBV19 and TRBJ2-7; TRBD2 might be the D (6 bases). Germline V lookup: CDR1 LNHDA, CDR2 SQIVND (reference sequence). This CDR3 is built from 13 residues. Deletions cut 6 bases from V and 7 bases from J, with 16 bases between. The chain's CDR3 is CASSPWPGTEQYF. As DNA, the CDR3 is TGTGCCAGTAGCCCCTGGCCCGGGACTGAGCAGTACTTC.

The rearrangement joins TRBV13 to TRBJ2-1; TRBD2 aligns across 9 bases. Germline V gene lookup returns CDR1 PRHDT and CDR2 FYEKMQ (reference sequence). The CDR3 length is 19 residues. Germline trimming cut 5 bases from V and 0 bases from J; bases unmatched to any gene: 14. The CDR3 coding sequence is TGTGCCAGCAGCCTATACTCTAGGACTAGCGAGAGCTCCTACAATGAGCAGTTCTTC. Encoded protein: CASSLYSRTSESSYNEQFF.

The chain's CDR3 is CASSASGRAPDTQYF. The CDR3 DNA sequence: TGTGCCAGCAGTGCTAGCGGGAGGGCCCCGGATACGCAGTATTTT. The chain employs TRBV6-1 and TRBJ2-3, with 12 bases lining up with TRBD2. The V gene's germline CDR1 is MNHNS and CDR2 SASEGT. This CDR3 is 15 amino acids long. V lost 4 bases and J lost 6; bases outside the gene matches: 5.

The V and J genes are TRBV7-9 and TRBJ1-5; D gene unclear. Germline-derived CDR1 and CDR2 are SEHNR and FQNEAQ (reference sequence). Trimming left V 4 bases short and J 5 bases short, with 9 bases between. The CDR3 is 13 residues long. This chain's CDR3 is CASSSDNDQPQHF. The CDR3 DNA is TGTGCCAGCAGCTCCGACAACGATCAGCCCCAGCATTTT.

V and J are TRBV18 and TRBJ1-2; no definite D call. There are 14 residues in the CDR3. Trimming shortened V by 1 base and J by 6 bases, and 12 bases separated the two germline ends. Germline V lookup: CDR1 KGHSH, CDR2 LQKENI. CDR3 loop: CASSPREALHGYTF. The CDR3, as DNA: TGTGCCAGCTCACCACGTGAAGCGCTCCATGGCTACACCTTC.

The CDR3 here is CASSWTRAGGLNNEQFF. The CDR3 DNA reads TGTGCCAGCAGCTGGACGAGAGCGGGAGGCTTGAACAATGAGCAGTTCTTC. The chain couples TRBV7-8 to TRBJ2-1; TRBD2 matches at 9 bases. Per the germline V gene, CDR1 is SGHVS and CDR2 is FQNEAQ. The CDR3 has 17 amino acids. Unmatched junction bases numbered 12, after V lost 4 bases and J lost 5 bases.

V is TRBV10-1 and J is TRBJ1-5; maybe TRBD1 (5 bases). V was pared by 4 bases and J by 0 bases, with 16 bases between. CDR3 length: 17 residues. CDR1 is WNHNN and CDR2 is SYGVQD in the germline V gene (reference sequence). CDR3 protein: CASSGPSRQYSNQPQHF. The CDR3 coding sequence is TGCGCCAGCAGTGGCCCGTCCCGACAGTATAGCAATCAGCCCCAGCATTTT.

This chain connects TRBV25-1 to TRBJ2-7; 7 bases map to TRBD1. The CDR3 consists of 15 residues. Germline V gives CDR1 MGHDK, CDR2 SYGVNS. V lost 2 bases to trimming and J lost 0 bases; unmatched junction nucleotides: 4. CDR3 in amino acids: CASSEGNRGSYEQYF. For the CDR3, the DNA is TGTGCCAGCAGTGAAGGCAACAGGGGCTCCTACGAGCAGTACTTC.

For the CDR3, the DNA is TGTGCCAGCAGCTTCGGGGGATCCTCCTACAATGAGCAGTTCTTC. This gives the protein CASSFGGSSYNEQFF. The chain employs TRBV5-5 and TRBJ2-1, with D possibly matching TRBD2 (6 bases). Per the germline V gene, CDR1 is SGHKS and CDR2 is YYEKEE (reference sequence). V dropped 2 bases and J dropped 0 bases, with 9 bases sitting between them. This CDR3 comprises 15 residues.

J is TRBJ1-5 and V is TRBV18; D ambiguous. The CDR3 is 16 residues long. V dropped 2 bases and J dropped 3 bases, with 14 bases sitting between them. The V gene's germline CDR1 is KGHSH and CDR2 LQKENI. DNA for the CDR3: TGTGCCAGCTCACCAGACTTAGCGGCTGTCAATCAGCCCCAGCATTTT. Translating gives CASSPDLAAVNQPQHF.

This clone was counted a single time. V usage is TRBV7-9 and J usage is TRBJ1-2, with D maybe TRBD1 (6 bases). With 5 bases removed from V and 5 bases from J, the gap between germline ends came to 12 bases. Germline loops: CDR1 SEHNR, CDR2 FQNEAQ (reference sequence). The length of the CDR3 is 13 residues. The CDR3 loop reads CASSPDSFYGYTF. For the CDR3, the DNA is TGTGCCAGCAGCCCGGACAGTTTTTATGGCTACACCTTC.

A single count supports this clone. This chain connects TRBV15 to TRBJ2-1; TRBD2 might be the D (7 bases). CDR1 LNHNV and CDR2 YYDKDF come from the germline V gene (reference sequence). The V end lost 5 bases, the J end lost 4 bases, and 18 bases lay between the germline ends. The CDR3 sequence is 16 residues long. CDR3 amino acids: CATSASRGRGYNEQFF. In nucleotides, the CDR3 is TGTGCCACCAGCGCCTCAAGGGGGAGGGGGTACAATGAGCAGTTCTTC.

The chain joins TRBV7-2 to TRBJ2-3, with 8 bases aligning to TRBD2. The germline CDR1 and CDR2 sequences are SGHTA and FQGNSA. V trimming: 7 bases; J trimming: 1 base; junction bases outside the gene matches: 7. CDR3 length: 15 residues. The CDR3 DNA follows: TGTGCCAGCACTTCCCCGGGAGGGCGCACAGATACGCAGTATTTT. Translating it yields CASTSPGGRTDTQYF. Full variable domain (rest looked up from reference TRBV7-2 and TRBJ2-3): GAGVSQSPSNKVTEKGKDVELRCDPISGHTALYWYRQSLGQGLEFLIYFQGNSAPDKSGLPSDRFSAERTGGSVSTLTIQRTQQEDSAVYLCASTSPGGRTDTQYFGPGTRLTVL.

This chain connects TRBV11-2 to TRBJ1-2; weak D call: TRBD1 (6 bases). Trimming cost V 6 bases and J 2 bases, with 13 bases left between them. The V gene's germline CDR1 is SGHAT and CDR2 FQNNGV. The CDR3 is 14 residues long. The DNA for the CDR3 is TGTGCCAGCAGGCGACTCGGACAGAACTATGGCTACACCTTC. Its translation: CASRRLGQNYGYTF.

The rearrangement joins TRBV11-2 to TRBJ2-4; tentatively, D is TRBD1 (8 bases). From germline, CDR1 is SGHAT and CDR2 FQNNGV. The CDR3 is 19 residues long. Between the trimmed V and J ends, which lost 5 bases and 4 bases, there was a span of 27 bases. The CDR3: CASSTHGTGRLSGKNIQYF. For the CDR3, the DNA is TGTGCCAGCAGCACCCATGGGACAGGCCGACTTAGCGGGAAAAACATTCAGTACTTC.

The chain employs TRBV5-6 and TRBJ2-7; tentatively, D is TRBD1 (6 bases). CDR1 is SGHDT and CDR2 is YYEEEE in the germline V gene. Trimming left V 0 bases short and J 3 bases short, with 10 bases between. This CDR3 is 14 amino acids long. The CDR3 here is CASSLGTGNYEQYF. The CDR3 DNA reads TGTGCCAGCAGCTTGGGTACAGGGAACTACGAGCAGTACTTC.

CDR3: CATSRDSGFEKLFF. The CDR3 nucleotides are TGTGCCACCAGCAGAGATTCAGGCTTTGAAAAACTGTTTTTT. The rearrangement uses TRBV15 and TRBJ1-4, with D uncertain. V lost 0 bases to trimming and J lost 7 bases, with 9 bases between them. Per the germline V gene, CDR1 is LNHNV and CDR2 is YYDKDF (reference sequence). The CDR3 covers 14 residues.

This sequence joins TRBV28 and TRBJ1-3, with D possibly being TRBD1 (6 bases). V lost 3 bases and J 1 base, leaving 16 bases between the germline ends. CDR1 MDHEN and CDR2 SYDVKM come from the germline V gene. This CDR3 has 17 amino acids. The CDR3 nucleotides are TGTGCCAGCAGTTTGTATAGGTGGGGGCCTTCTGGAAACACCATATATTTT. Its translation: CASSLYRWGPSGNTIYF.